These 19 T cell receptor beta chains were sequenced from one sample in a study of CD8 T cells in ankylosing spondylitis. TCRdb used MiXCR to reprocess the 5' RACE reads, holding one entry per CDR3 protein. The sample includes about 140,000 distinct CDR3 sequences, roughly 8% of them seen just once. What was sequenced was synovial fluid, either unsorted or a sorted T cell fraction (not recorded which). Receptor source: a male donor with ankylosing spondylitis.

This clonotype was picked up many times. The chain recombines TRBV7-9 with TRBJ2-1, with TRBD1 as a possible D gene (5 bases). V gave up 6 bases and J gave up 2 bases, with 20 bases separating them. Per germline, CDR1 SEHNR and CDR2 FQNEAQ (reference sequence). The CDR3 loop spans 17 amino acids. CDR3 sequence (DNA): TGTGCCAGCAGTCTCTACCCTGGCAGGGTTCCCTACAATGAGCAGTTCTTC. The encoded protein is CASSLYPGRVPYNEQFF. The full variable domain, in which reference TRBV7-9 and TRBJ2-1 provide the parts outside the CDR3, is DTGVSQNPRHKITKRGQNVTFRCDPISEHNRLYWYRQTLGQGPEFLTYFQNEAQLEKSRLLSDRFSAERPKGSFSTLEIQRTEQGDSAMYLCASSLYPGRVPYNEQFFGPGTRLTVL.

This clonotype was seen many times. The chain uses TRBV7-9 and TRBJ2-7, with TRBD1 identical over 11 bases. The CDR3 covers 14 residues. Germline V CDR1 and CDR2: SEHNR, FQNEAQ (reference sequence). V lost 6 bases and J lost 3; bases outside the gene matches: 4. The CDR3 nucleotides read TGTGCCAGCAGTTGGGGACAGGGGGGCTACGAGCAGTACTTC. It yields the protein CASSWGQGGYEQYF.

This chain connects TRBV18 to TRBJ1-5; D possibly corresponds to TRBD1 (5 bases). Per the germline V gene, CDR1 is KGHSH and CDR2 is LQKENI. CDR3 length: 16 amino acids. The V end lost 3 bases, the J end lost 4 bases, and 16 bases lay between the germline ends. CDR3 nucleotides: TGTGCCAGCTCACCTCCAATGGGGGGAAAAAATCAGCCCCAGCATTTT. It encodes CASSPPMGGKNQPQHF.

J is TRBJ2-5 and V is TRBV4-3, with D unclear. Germline values: CDR1 LGHNA, CDR2 YSLEER. The ends were cut back, 0 bases at V and 5 bases at J, with 10 bases in the middle. The CDR3 length is 14 residues. CDR3 protein: CASSQEEWAETQYF. CDR3 in DNA: TGCGCCAGCAGCCAAGAGGAGTGGGCGGAGACCCAGTACTTC.

The J gene is TRBJ2-1, the V gene TRBV6-2 or TRBV6-3, with TRBD2 matching 10 bases. The junction had 9 bases not matched to a gene; V was cut back by 8 bases and J by 8 bases. The CDR3 has 14 residues. CDR1 and CDR2 from the germline V gene are MNHEY and SVGEGT. CDR3 amino acids: CASGFSGGKDEQFF. The CDR3 DNA follows: TGTGCCAGCGGCTTTAGCGGGGGGAAGGATGAGCAGTTCTTC.

This clonotype was counted many times. The J gene is TRBJ2-1, the V gene TRBV18, with 8 bases identical to TRBD2. This CDR3 is built from 18 residues. Germline-derived CDR1 and CDR2 are KGHSH and LQKENI. V lost 6 bases to trimming and J lost 0 bases; unmatched junction nucleotides: 13. Here the CDR3 reads CASSSGGAQGSSYNEQFF. Written as DNA, the CDR3 is TGTGCCAGCTCCTCGGGAGGGGCCCAAGGCAGCTCCTACAATGAGCAGTTCTTC.

This clonotype was seen more than once but under ten times. The J gene is TRBJ1-2, the V gene TRBV20-1, with TRBD1 matching 7 bases. This CDR3 is built from 16 residues. Germline V gene data show CDR1 as DFQATT and CDR2 as SNEGSKA (reference sequence). With 3 bases clipped from V and 4 bases from J, the junction kept 14 bases outside the gene matches. CDR3 sequence: CSASPDRAFPSYGYTF. In DNA, the CDR3 is TGCAGTGCTAGCCCAGACAGGGCGTTTCCCTCCTATGGCTACACCTTC.

This clonotype has more than one count but fewer than ten. With a much larger clone just one base away, this may be a read error. The chain combines TRBV6-6 with TRBJ1-1; D gene unclear. Trimming left V 6 bases short and J 0 bases short, with 8 bases between. Germline V gene lookup returns CDR1 MNHNY and CDR2 SVGAGI (reference sequence). The CDR3 spans 13 residues. The CDR3 loop is CASSLIVNTEAFF. DNA of the CDR3: TGTGCCAGCAGCCTAATTGTGAACACTGAAGCTTTCTTT.

This clonotype was observed many times. The genes are TRBV6-1 and TRBJ1-5; unclear D gene. Between the trimmed V and J ends, which lost 6 bases and 0 bases, there was a span of 12 bases. This CDR3 is built from 15 residues. Per germline, CDR1 MNHNS and CDR2 SASEGT. DNA for the CDR3: TGTGCCAGCAGGGTGGGCCGAGGTAGCAATCAGCCCCAGCATTTT. Translating gives CASRVGRGSNQPQHF.

V gene TRBV6-1 combines with J gene TRBJ2-1, with D unclear. Trimming shortened V by 2 bases and J by 9 bases, and 14 bases separated the two germline ends. This CDR3 is built from 14 residues. Germline V gene sequence: CDR1 MNHNS, CDR2 SASEGT. This CDR3 reads CASSELIVGGEQFF. The CDR3 coding sequence is TGTGCCAGCAGTGAATTGATTGTGGGCGGTGAGCAGTTCTTC.

The sample holds many counts of this clonotype. V usage is TRBV6-1 and J usage is TRBJ1-2; D remains unclear. Germline V gene data show CDR1 as MNHNS and CDR2 as SASEGT. The V end lost 2 bases, the J end lost 4 bases, and 8 bases lay between the germline ends. This CDR3 has 13 residues. The chain's CDR3 is CASSEWAFYGYTF. The CDR3 DNA sequence: TGTGCCAGCAGTGAATGGGCATTCTATGGCTACACCTTC.

This clonotype has a handful of counts. CDR3 nucleotides: TGCGCCAGCAGCCCGGGACTAGCGGGAGACGAGCAGTACTTC. It translates to CASSPGLAGDEQYF. V gene TRBV5-1 combines with J gene TRBJ2-7; TRBD2 agrees at 14 bases. Germline V lookup: CDR1 SGHRS, CDR2 YFSETQ. The CDR3 contains 14 residues. The trim removed 4 bases at V and 5 bases at J, leaving 2 bases unmatched.

This rearrangement joins TRBV5-1 to TRBJ2-1, with TRBD2 matching 7 bases. V was clipped by 3 bases and J by 1 base; unmatched bases: 7. From germline, CDR1 is SGHRS and CDR2 YFSETQ. This CDR3 spans 16 amino acids. The CDR3 DNA sequence: TGCGCCAGCAGCTCCTCTAGCGGTCGATCCTACAATGAGCAGTTCTTC. Translating gives CASSSSSGRSYNEQFF.

This clonotype has a count of ten or more. The chain is built from TRBV4-1 and TRBJ1-4; D ambiguous. CDR1 is MGHRA, CDR2 YSYEKL, per germline. This CDR3 has 15 residues. Trimming cost V 0 bases and J 7 bases, with 12 bases left between them. DNA of the CDR3: TGCGCCAGCAGCCAAGATTGGGGATATGGTGAAAAACTGTTTTTT. It is translated as CASSQDWGYGEKLFF.

This clonotype was counted many times. One end of the junction fails to match germline, which may point to a read error. In nucleotides, the CDR3 is TGTGCTAGCAGCTCTAGGGGGGATGCCGGGGAGCTGTTTTTT. It specifies CASSSRGDAGELFF. The rearrangement links TRBV7-7 to TRBJ2-2; D is perhaps TRBD1 or TRBD2 (6 bases each). The CDR3 has 14 amino acids. Germline values: CDR1 SSHAT, CDR2 FNYEAQ (reference sequence).

This clonotype was seen only a few times. The chain couples TRBV15 to TRBJ1-5; D gene uncertain. Trimming removed 4 bases from V and 7 bases from J, with 11 bases in between. This CDR3 comprises 13 residues. Germline CDR1 is LNHNV and CDR2 is YYDKDF (reference sequence). The CDR3 is CATSTTGGQPQHF. Here the CDR3 DNA reads TGTGCCACCAGCACCACCGGCGGGCAGCCCCAGCATTTT. Based on the CDR3 plus reference TRBV15 and TRBJ1-5, the full variable domain is DAMVIQNPRYQVTQFGKPVTLSCSQTLNHNVMYWYQQKSSQAPKLLFHYYDKDFNNEADTPDNFQSRRPNTSFCFLDIRSPGLGDTAMYLCATSTTGGQPQHFGDGTRLSIL.

This clonotype was picked up many times. This chain links TRBV2 with TRBJ2-7; TRBD2 might be the D (5 bases). Per germline, CDR1 SNHLY and CDR2 FYNNEI. V dropped 6 bases and J dropped 4 bases, with 10 bases sitting between them. This CDR3 contains 12 residues. CDR3 protein: CASSGAGYEQYF. The DNA of the CDR3 is TGTGCCAGCAGCGGCGCGGGTTACGAGCAGTACTTC.

This chain connects TRBV5-4 to TRBJ1-3; no definite D call. The CDR3 has 14 amino acids. The germline V gene encodes CDR1 SGHNT and CDR2 YYREEE (reference sequence). With 2 bases removed from V and 2 bases from J, the gap between germline ends came to 8 bases. The CDR3 reads CASSFGRPGNTIYF. The CDR3 DNA is TGTGCCAGCAGCTTCGGACGGCCTGGAAACACCATATATTTT.

This clonotype was counted only a few times. V and J are TRBV20-1 and TRBJ2-3; 8 bases map to TRBD2. Germline CDR1 is DFQATT and CDR2 is SNEGSKA (reference sequence). With V trimmed by 0 bases and J by 0 bases, 8 bases remained unmatched. The CDR3 has 17 residues. The CDR3 protein is CSARDDGLAGSTDTQYF. For the CDR3, the DNA is TGCAGTGCTAGAGATGATGGGTTAGCGGGGAGCACAGATACGCAGTATTTT.